A single T cell receptor (beta chain) is shown here with its context. V lost 10 bases, J lost 2 bases, and 14 bases lay in between. CDR1 and CDR2 (germline): SNHLY, FYNNEI. There are 14 residues in the CDR3. This table comes from immunoSEQ multiplex PCR, and its TCRdb copy is limited to in-frame clones, with some not included. Among some 320,000 clones listed, 70% to 90% were seen once. This sample is part of a study of blood T cell repertoires in COVID-19. V gene TRBV2 combines with J gene TRBJ2-2, with unresolved D. Sequenced: PBMCs or T cells enriched from blood (not recorded which). This sequence originates from a woman in her twenties or thirties who had recovered from COVID-19. The CDR3 is CAIQVPENTGELFF. Written as DNA, the CDR3 is TGTGCCATCCAGGTCCCGGAAAACACCGGGGAGCTGTTTTTT. Using reference TRBV2 and TRBJ2-2 for the parts outside the CDR3, the full variable domain is EPEVTQTPSHQVTQMGQEVILRCVPISNHLYFYWYRQILGQKVEFLVSFYNNEISEKSEIFDDQFSVERPDGSNFTLKIRSTKLEDSAMYFCAIQVPENTGELFFGEGSRLTVL.